This T cell receptor (beta chain) emerged from a study of radiotherapy plus CTLA-4 blockade in lung cancer. General study results and limits: In blood, tumor-derived TCR clones expanded after radiotherapy plus ipilimumab.

This CDR3 has 14 amino acids. Trimming pared 5 bases from V and 5 bases from J, leaving 12 bases between. CDR1 and CDR2 (germline): MNHEY, SVGAGI. Regarding this clone: Its antigen is undetermined. The sample contains more than one DNA sequence encoding this CDR3.

Those with chemo-refractory metastatic non-small-cell lung cancer were treated with focal radiation combined with CTLA-4 blockade using ipilimumab. Libraries were prepared by immunoSEQ multiplex PCR; TCRdb keeps only in-frame clonotypes and omits some of them. The sample has over 85,000 clones; roughly 80% are singletons. The chain joins TRBV6-5 to TRBJ1-4, with D perhaps matching TRBD1 (6 bases). The source material was peripheral blood, sampled from a patient treated with radiotherapy plus ipilimumab. The receptor was derived from a human donor with non-small cell lung cancer that progressed on radiotherapy plus ipilimumab. The CDR3 DNA reads as TGTGCCAGCAGTAACCGGGACACAAATGAAAAACTGTTTTTT. Residues: CASSNRDTNEKLFF.